This TCR beta chain was sequenced in a study of cytomegalovirus exposure and HLA in healthy donors. At the level of the study: HLA-typed donors contributed some 87 million unique TCRs, which were held in an early data release.

Broader study findings: For TCR beta chains, V- and J-gene trimming was later linked to a missense DCLRE1C variant. In a later analysis, across HLA loci, associated TCR counts were highest for DRB1, lowest for HLA-C.

Concerning this clone: Antigen: not known.

PCR used 60 Vbeta primers and 13 Jbeta primers. The data were produced by immunoSEQ multiplex PCR, yet TCRdb's version contains in-frame clones alone and is incomplete. In the table there are 150,000 to 200,000 clones, 60% to 80% of which are singletons. The sequenced material came from PBMCs. The sequence was collected from a man aged 50 to 60 in good health and CMV-seropositive.

CDR3 bases: TGCGCCAGCAGCCAAGATCGGCGGTTGGGACTAGCTGTGGGGAATGAGCAGTTCTTC. It encodes CASSQDRRLGLAVGNEQFF. The chain links TRBV4-3 to TRBJ2-1; 9 positions agree with TRBD2. CDR3 size: 19 residues. J was trimmed by 7 bases and V by 0 bases; bases with no gene match: 16. Germline V gene lookup returns CDR1 LGHNA and CDR2 YSLEER.